This passage covers 6 T cell receptor beta chains from one sample sequenced in a study of CD8 T cells in Susac syndrome. Random hexamers primed reverse transcription of about 0.5 to 1 ug RNA. Each CDR3 protein is one row after TCRdb ran MiXCR on the immunoSEQ multiplex PCR reads. Of 95,000 to 150,000 distinct CDR3 sequences listed, about 95% were seen once; the top ten hold less than 0.25%. The sample taken for sequencing was CD8+ T cells from PBMCs. The source of these receptors is a human donor with Susac syndrome.

V and J are TRBV12-3 or TRBV12-4 and TRBJ2-1; D gene uncertain. V dropped 8 bases and J dropped 5 bases, with 4 bases sitting between them. The CDR3 is made up of 10 amino acids. The chain's CDR3 is CASPHNEQFF. The CDR3 DNA follows: TGTGCCAGCCCTCACAATGAGCAGTTCTTC.

The gene calls are TRBV4-1 and TRBJ1-5; no clear D. The germline V gene has CDR1 MGHRA and CDR2 YSYEKL. The CDR3 runs 13 residues. With 0 bases removed from V and 6 bases from J, the gap between germline ends came to 6 bases. The CDR3 protein is CASSQESSQPQHF. DNA for the CDR3: TGCGCCAGCAGCCAAGAATCCTCTCAGCCCCAGCATTTT.

The CDR3 is CASSSGTGDNSPLHF. For the CDR3, the DNA is TGTGCCAGCAGTTCCGGGACAGGGGATAATTCACCCCTCCACTTT. The chain links TRBV28 to TRBJ1-6; 10 nucleotides align to TRBD1. This CDR3 is built from 15 residues. Per the germline V gene, CDR1 is MDHEN and CDR2 is SYDVKM. Germline trimming cut 4 bases from V and 5 bases from J; bases unmatched to any gene: 2. Drawing the rest from reference TRBV28 and TRBJ1-6, the complete variable domain is DVKVTQSSRYLVKRTGEKVFLECVQDMDHENMFWYRQDPGLGLRLIYFSYDVKMKEKGDIPEGYSVSREKKERFSLILESASTNQTSMYLCASSSGTGDNSPLHFGNGTRLTVT.

The chain employs TRBV30 and TRBJ2-3; TRBD2 agrees at 8 bases. J gave up 10 bases and V 4 bases, and 10 bases lay outside the gene matches. This CDR3 has 13 amino acids. Germline loops: CDR1 GTSNPN, CDR2 SVGIG (reference sequence). CDR3 in amino acids: CAWNGGGPPAQYF. As DNA, the CDR3 is TGTGCCTGGAACGGCGGGGGGCCCCCGGCGCAGTATTTT.

This chain connects TRBV7-2 to TRBJ2-1, with a weak D call TRBD2 (6 bases). Germline lookup yields CDR1 SGHTA and CDR2 FQGNSA. This CDR3 region has 16 residues. V was clipped by 2 bases and J by 7 bases, with 18 bases between them. CDR3 in DNA: TGTGCCAGCAGCTTATCAAGCGGGTTAGGTAAAAATGAGCAGTTCTTC. Amino acid sequence: CASSLSSGLGKNEQFF.

The sample holds one count of this clonotype. The chain employs TRBV6-5 and TRBJ2-7, with 12 positions matching TRBD2. The germline CDR1 and CDR2 sequences are MNHEY and SVGAGI. The V segment lost 6 bases and the J segment 6 bases; nucleotides outside the gene matches: 15. This CDR3 has 17 amino acids. CDR3 protein: CASSYPGEGLAGPEQYF. CDR3 coding DNA: TGTGCCAGCAGCTACCCCGGTGAGGGACTAGCGGGCCCCGAGCAGTACTTC.